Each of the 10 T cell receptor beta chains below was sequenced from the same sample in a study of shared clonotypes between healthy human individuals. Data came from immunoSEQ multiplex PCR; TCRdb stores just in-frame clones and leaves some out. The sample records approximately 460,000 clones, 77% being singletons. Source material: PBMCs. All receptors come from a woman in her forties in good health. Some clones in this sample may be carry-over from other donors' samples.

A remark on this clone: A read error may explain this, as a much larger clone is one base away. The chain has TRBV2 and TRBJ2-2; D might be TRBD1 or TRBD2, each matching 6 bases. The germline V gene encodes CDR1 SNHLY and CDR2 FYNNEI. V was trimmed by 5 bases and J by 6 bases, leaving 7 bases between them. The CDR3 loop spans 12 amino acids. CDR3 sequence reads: CASSRGPGELFF. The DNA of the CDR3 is TGTGCCAGCAGTCGGGGGCCCGGGGAGCTGTTTTTT.

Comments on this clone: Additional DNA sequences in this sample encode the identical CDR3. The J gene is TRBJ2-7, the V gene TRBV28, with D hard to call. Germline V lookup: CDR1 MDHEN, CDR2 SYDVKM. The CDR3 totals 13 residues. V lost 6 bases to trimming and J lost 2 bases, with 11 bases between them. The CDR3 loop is CASSLSATYEQYF. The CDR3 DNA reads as TGTGCCAGCAGCTTGTCGGCAACCTACGAGCAGTACTTC.

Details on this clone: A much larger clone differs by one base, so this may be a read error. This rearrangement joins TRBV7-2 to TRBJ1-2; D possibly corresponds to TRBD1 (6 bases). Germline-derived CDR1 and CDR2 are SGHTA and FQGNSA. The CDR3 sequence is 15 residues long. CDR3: CASSLGFRGGYGCTF. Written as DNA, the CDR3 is TGTGCCAGCAGCTTAGGTTTCAGGGGTGGCTATGGCTGCACCTTC.

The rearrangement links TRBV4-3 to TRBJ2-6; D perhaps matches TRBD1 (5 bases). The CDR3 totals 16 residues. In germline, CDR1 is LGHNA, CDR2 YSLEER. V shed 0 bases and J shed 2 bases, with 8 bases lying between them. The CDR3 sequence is CASSQDFRAGANVLTF. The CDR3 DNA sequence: TGCGCCAGCAGCCAAGATTTCAGGGCTGGGGCCAACGTCCTGACTTTC.

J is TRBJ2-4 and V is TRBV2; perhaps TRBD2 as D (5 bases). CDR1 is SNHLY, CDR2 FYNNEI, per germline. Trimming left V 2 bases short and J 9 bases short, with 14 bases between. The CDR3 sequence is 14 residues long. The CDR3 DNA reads TGTGCCAGCAGTGAAAGCCCCGGGGATAGCATTCAGTACTTC. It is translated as CASSESPGDSIQYF. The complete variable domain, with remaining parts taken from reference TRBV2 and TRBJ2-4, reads EPEVTQTPSHQVTQMGQEVILRCVPISNHLYFYWYRQILGQKVEFLVSFYNNEISEKSEIFDDQFSVERPDGSNFTLKIRSTKLEDSAMYFCASSESPGDSIQYFGAGTRLSVL.

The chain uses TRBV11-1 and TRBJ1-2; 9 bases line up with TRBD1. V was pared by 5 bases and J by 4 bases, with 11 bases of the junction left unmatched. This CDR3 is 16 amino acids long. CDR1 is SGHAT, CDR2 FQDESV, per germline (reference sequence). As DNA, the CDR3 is TGTGCCAGCAGCCAGGGACAGGGAAGAGGGGGCTATGGCTACACCTTC. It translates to CASSQGQGRGGYGYTF.

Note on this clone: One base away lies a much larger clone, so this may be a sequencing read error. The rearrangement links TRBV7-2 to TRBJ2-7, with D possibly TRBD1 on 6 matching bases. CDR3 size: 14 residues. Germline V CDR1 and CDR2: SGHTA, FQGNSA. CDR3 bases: TGTGCCAGCAGCTTCATGACAGGCTACTACGGGCAGTACTTC. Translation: CASSFMTGYYGQYF.

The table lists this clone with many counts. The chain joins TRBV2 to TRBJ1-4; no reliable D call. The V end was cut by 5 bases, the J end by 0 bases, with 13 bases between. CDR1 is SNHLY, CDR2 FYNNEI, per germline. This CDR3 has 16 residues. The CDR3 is CASSIDPVATNEKLFF. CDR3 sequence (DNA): TGTGCCAGCAGTATCGACCCGGTTGCAACTAATGAAAAACTGTTTTTT.

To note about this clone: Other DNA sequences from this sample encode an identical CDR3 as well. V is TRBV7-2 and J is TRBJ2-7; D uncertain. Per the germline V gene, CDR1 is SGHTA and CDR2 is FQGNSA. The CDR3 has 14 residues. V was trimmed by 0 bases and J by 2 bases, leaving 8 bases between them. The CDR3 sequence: CASSLASGTYEQYF. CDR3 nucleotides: TGTGCCAGCAGCTTAGCGTCAGGTACCTACGAGCAGTACTTC.

The CDR3 here is CASSFSQGREKLFF. In nucleotides, the CDR3 is TGCGCCAGCAGCTTTTCACAAGGACGGGAAAAACTGTTTTTT. The chain employs TRBV5-1 and TRBJ1-4; no reliable D call. This CDR3 has 14 amino acids. Germline CDR1 is SGHRS and CDR2 is YFSETQ. Trimming took off 2 bases at V and 8 bases at J, with 13 bases between the two ends.